This T cell receptor beta chain was found in a study of T cells after yellow fever vaccination (dated by TCRdb to about 2019). With regard to the full study: Libraries from fractions with low cell numbers were prepared with the SMART-Seq v4 Ultra Low Input RNA kit. To follow T-cell clones before and after primary and booster YFV17D yellow fever vaccination, bulk TCR alpha and beta repertoires were sequenced over time. Two healthy male donors, one aged 18 to 30 and one aged 30 to 40 years, made up the cohort. Blood was drawn at multiple timepoints before and after primary and secondary immunization, with bulk PBMC replicates and cell subsets isolated. Broader findings and caveats from the paper: Because the study included only two donors, the extent to which the findings can be generalized is limited. Compared with the primary T-cell response, the secondary T-cell response was weaker but faster, peaking on day 5 rather than day 15. Most clones expanded after primary vaccination were re-detected after the booster (almost 97% of CD4 and around nine tenths of CD8), suggesting broad memory maintenance. A small share of clonotypes was detected in both CD4 and CD8 compartments, with the overlap likely arising from convergent recombination. Computational filtering was needed because FACS-sorted repertoires could contain abundant contaminating clonotypes from the bulk population.

TCR cDNA was synthesized by 5'RACE template switching, which introduced a universal primer site and unique molecular identifiers. cDNA synthesis was primed from both the TCR alpha and TCR beta constant segments. Libraries were amplified in two PCR steps, with sample barcodes and sequencing adapters added in the second step. Sequencing of libraries was done on Illumina HiSeq 2500 (2x100 bp) or NovaSeq (2x150 bp). The paper's data handling went like this. MIGEC handled demultiplexing of reads and collapsing into UMI consensus sequences, while MiXCR performed V(D)J alignment. Clonotypes responding to the vaccine were identified with edgeR on replicate PBMC samples, with the criteria of FDR below 0.01 and a log2 fold change above 5 up to day 15. Each bulk clonotype received a CD4 or CD8 identity based on whether the sequenced CD4 or CD8 repertoire contained that clonotype at higher abundance. TCRdb trimmed the raw reads at Q25, called clones with MiXCR and kept productive beta chains. For every CDR3 protein sequence, its rows merge into one entry that carries the most common genes and DNA. V and J calls and clone size were set by TCRdb, not the authors. This sample gives tens of thousands of distinct CDR3 sequences in total; approximately 7.7% of them show up just once. The ten largest clones add up to 40% to 45% of the sample.

This clonotype has a count of ten or more. Its recognized antigen is unknown. Qualities for individual bases were not recorded, and no much larger clone is one base off. The intended sense of this specimen's treatment or condition label: live attenuated yellow fever vaccine strain. PBMCs were isolated from peripheral blood using a standard Ficoll-Paque protocol. CD4 and CD8 T-cell fractions were isolated with Dynabeads CD4 and CD8 positive selection kits. TriZol was used to extract RNA from bulk PBMCs, from CD4 and CD8 fractions, and from dextramer-positive and dextramer-negative fractions. The clonotype originates from a man between 18 and 29 years old who received the YFV17D yellow fever vaccine. Material: CD8+ T cells sorted from PBMCs, obtained on the day of the first yellow fever vaccination.

The nucleotide sequence reads TGTGCCACCCGGGACAGCACCGGGGAGCTGTTTTTT. This is translated as CATRDSTGELFF. The rearranged segments are TRBV24-1 and TRBJ2-2; the central 7 bases match TRBD1. Sequences KGHDR (CDR1) and SFDVKD (CDR2) are obtained from the germline V gene. From the cysteine up to the phenylalanine, the CDR3 has a length of 12 residues. Solely the CDR3 DNA is kept, with 36 bases framed from the first base. Germline trimming: 9 bases from V, 4 bases from J; junction bases outside gene matches: 1.